The 9 T cell receptor beta chains below were found in one sample sequenced in a study of blood T cells in healthy people across ages. Through a sample-barcoded 5' primer and a J-beta primer mix, a second PCR was run for roughly 6 to 11 cycles. TCRdb re-called the 5' RACE reads with MiXCR, one entry per CDR3 protein. The sample contains 800,000 to 950,000 distinct CDR3 sequences, about 28% of which appear only once. These same records also appear under a second study, on T cells of mothers and their children.

The sequenced sample consisted of blood. These receptors were obtained from a woman aged 40-49 years in good health.

V usage is TRBV7-9 and J usage is TRBJ1-1, with D perhaps TRBD1 (5 bases). The CDR3 consists of 14 residues. Germline CDR1 is SEHNR and CDR2 is FQNEAQ (reference sequence). V lost 5 bases and J 0 bases, leaving 10 bases between the germline ends. The CDR3: CASSMTELNTEAFF. In DNA form, the CDR3 reads TGTGCCAGCAGCATGACAGAATTGAACACTGAAGCTTTCTTT.

The rearrangement joins TRBV9 to TRBJ2-7; D is unclear. V was pared by 0 bases and J by 4 bases, with 11 bases between. The CDR3 sequence is 14 residues long. Per the germline V gene, CDR1 is SGDLS and CDR2 is YYNGEE. The CDR3 DNA reads as TGTGCCAGCAGCGTAGCTGAGGTAGAGTACGAGCAGTACTTC. Translating gives CASSVAEVEYEQYF. The variable domain in full, with the rest retrieved from reference TRBV9 and TRBJ2-7, is DSGVTQTPKHLITATGQRVTLRCSPRSGDLSVYWYQQSLDQGLQFLIQYYNGEERAKGNILERFSAQQFPDLHSELNLSSLELGDSALYFCASSVAEVEYEQYFGPGTRLTVT.

This clonotype came up many times. The genes are TRBV12-3 or TRBV12-4 and TRBJ2-1; 13 bases are shared with TRBD2. V lost 5 bases and J lost 9; bases outside the gene matches: 16. The CDR3 spans 18 residues. The CDR3 here is CASSGTSGEYWRYSEQFF. CDR3 in DNA: TGTGCCAGCAGTGGGACTAGCGGGGAATATTGGAGATATAGTGAGCAGTTCTTC.

To note about this clonotype: This could be a read error, since a much larger clone is one nucleotide away. This chain connects TRBV2 to TRBJ2-1, with D unresolved. Per germline, CDR1 SNHLY and CDR2 FYNNEI. V lost 5 bases and J 3 bases, leaving 5 bases between the germline ends. The CDR3 sequence is 12 residues long. The CDR3 here is CASSKDYNEQFF. For the CDR3, the DNA is TGTGCCAGCAGTAAGGACTACAATGAGCAGTTCTTC. The whole variable domain, filled in from reference TRBV2 and TRBJ2-1, reads EPEVTQTPSHQVTQMGQEVILRCVPISNHLYFYWYRQILGQKVEFLVSFYNNEISEKSEIFDDQFSVERPDGSNFTLKIRSTKLEDSAMYFCASSKDYNEQFFGPGTRLTVL.

This clonotype was picked up many times. The chain couples TRBV6-5 to TRBJ1-5; 12 bases fit TRBD1. The germline V gene has CDR1 MNHEY and CDR2 SVGAGI. V was pared by 8 bases and J by 5 bases, with 1 base of the junction left unmatched. CDR3 length equals 13 residues. This CDR3 reads CASGTGGHQPQHF. In DNA, the CDR3 is TGTGCCAGCGGGACAGGGGGCCATCAGCCCCAGCATTTT.

This clonotype was detected many times. The genes are TRBV6-5 and TRBJ2-4; D tentatively fits TRBD1 or TRBD2 (5 bases each). The CDR3 has 13 residues. Between the trimmed V and J ends, which lost 6 bases and 0 bases, there was a span of 6 bases. CDR1 and CDR2 from the germline V gene are MNHEY and SVGAGI. This CDR3 reads CASRGTAKNIQYF. The CDR3 DNA is TGTGCCAGCAGGGGGACAGCCAAAAACATTCAGTACTTC.

Many counts were recorded for this clonotype. The chain uses TRBV7-9 and TRBJ1-1; D is possibly TRBD1 (5 bases). Germline V gene sequence: CDR1 SEHNR, CDR2 FQNEAQ (reference sequence). Trimming shortened V by 5 bases and J by 4 bases, and 20 bases separated the two germline ends. CDR3 length: 16 residues. In DNA, the CDR3 is TGTGCCAGCAGCCTACCGGGACCTGGGCGGGGCACTGAAGCTTTCTTT. Amino acids: CASSLPGPGRGTEAFF.

The CDR3 is CSARFAVYTEAFF. The DNA of the CDR3 is TGCAGTGCTAGATTTGCGGTGTACACTGAAGCTTTCTTT. The chain couples TRBV20-1 to TRBJ1-1; D not certain. CDR3 length: 13 amino acids. Germline loops: CDR1 DFQATT, CDR2 SNEGSKA (reference sequence). V lost 2 bases and J 3 bases, leaving 10 bases between the germline ends.

Only a few counts were recorded for this clonotype. This chain links TRBV5-1 with TRBJ1-5, with unresolved D. The CDR3 is 15 amino acids. Germline-derived CDR1 and CDR2 are SGHRS and YFSETQ. Between the trimmed V and J ends, which lost 4 bases and 6 bases, there was a span of 17 bases. The CDR3 protein is CASSPSVASGQPQHF. The CDR3 nucleotides are TGCGCCAGCAGCCCATCGGTTGCCTCGGGTCAGCCCCAGCATTTT.